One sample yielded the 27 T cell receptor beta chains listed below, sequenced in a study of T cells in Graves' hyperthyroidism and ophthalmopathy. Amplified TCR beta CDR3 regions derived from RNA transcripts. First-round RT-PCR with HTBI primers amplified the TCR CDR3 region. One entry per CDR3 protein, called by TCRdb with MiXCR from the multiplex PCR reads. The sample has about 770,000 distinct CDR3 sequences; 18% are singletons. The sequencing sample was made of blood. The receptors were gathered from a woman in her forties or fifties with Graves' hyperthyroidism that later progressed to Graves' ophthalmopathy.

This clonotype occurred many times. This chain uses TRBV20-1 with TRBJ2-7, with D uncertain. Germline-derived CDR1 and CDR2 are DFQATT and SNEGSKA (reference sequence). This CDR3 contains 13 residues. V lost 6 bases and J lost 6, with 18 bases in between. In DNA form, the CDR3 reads TGCAGTGCACCTCCCAGGATGGGTGGCGAGCAGTACTTC. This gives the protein CSAPPRMGGEQYF.

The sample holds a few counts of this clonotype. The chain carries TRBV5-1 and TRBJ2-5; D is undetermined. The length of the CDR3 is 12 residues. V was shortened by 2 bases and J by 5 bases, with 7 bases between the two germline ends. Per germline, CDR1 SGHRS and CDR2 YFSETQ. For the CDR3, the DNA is TGCGCCAGCAGCTTTAGTGGGGAGACCCAGTACTTC. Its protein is CASSFSGETQYF.

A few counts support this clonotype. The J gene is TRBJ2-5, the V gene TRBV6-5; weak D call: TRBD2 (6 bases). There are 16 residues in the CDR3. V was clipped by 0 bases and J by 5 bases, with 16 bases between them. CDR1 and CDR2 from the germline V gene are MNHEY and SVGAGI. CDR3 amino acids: CASSYSWGDAGETQYF. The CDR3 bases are TGTGCCAGCAGTTACTCTTGGGGGGACGCCGGCGAGACCCAGTACTTC.

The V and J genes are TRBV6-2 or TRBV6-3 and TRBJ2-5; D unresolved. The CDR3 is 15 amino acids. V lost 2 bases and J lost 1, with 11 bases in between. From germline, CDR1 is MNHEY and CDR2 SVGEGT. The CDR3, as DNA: TGTGCCAGCAGTTACCCTCGGTTCGGCCAAGAGACCCAGTACTTC. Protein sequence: CASSYPRFGQETQYF.

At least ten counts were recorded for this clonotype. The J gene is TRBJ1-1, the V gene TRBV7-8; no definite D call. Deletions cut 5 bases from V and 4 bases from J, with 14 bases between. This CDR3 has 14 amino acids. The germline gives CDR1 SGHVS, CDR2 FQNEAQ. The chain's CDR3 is CASSRELRGTEAFF. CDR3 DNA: TGTGCCAGCAGCAGGGAGCTCCGTGGCACTGAAGCTTTCTTT.

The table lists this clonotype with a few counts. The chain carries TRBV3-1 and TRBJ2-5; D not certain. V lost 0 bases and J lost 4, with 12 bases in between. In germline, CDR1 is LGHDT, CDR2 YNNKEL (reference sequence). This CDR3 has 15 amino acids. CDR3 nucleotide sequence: TGTGCCAGCAGCCAAGATTCGGTGCGAGCAGAGACCCAGTACTTC. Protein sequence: CASSQDSVRAETQYF.

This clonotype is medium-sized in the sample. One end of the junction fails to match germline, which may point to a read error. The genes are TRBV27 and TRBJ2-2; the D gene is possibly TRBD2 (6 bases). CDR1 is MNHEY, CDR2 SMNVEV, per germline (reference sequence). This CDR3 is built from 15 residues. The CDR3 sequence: CASSLEGANAGELFF. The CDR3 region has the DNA TGTGCCAGCAGCCTGGAGGGCGCGAACGCCGGGGAGCTGTTTTTT.

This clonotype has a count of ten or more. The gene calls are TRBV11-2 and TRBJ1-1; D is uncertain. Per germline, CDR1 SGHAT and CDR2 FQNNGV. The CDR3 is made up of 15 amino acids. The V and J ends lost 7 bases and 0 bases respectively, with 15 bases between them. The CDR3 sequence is CASTAGFGLNTEAFF. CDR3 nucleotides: TGTGCCAGCACAGCCGGGTTCGGCTTGAACACTGAAGCTTTCTTT.

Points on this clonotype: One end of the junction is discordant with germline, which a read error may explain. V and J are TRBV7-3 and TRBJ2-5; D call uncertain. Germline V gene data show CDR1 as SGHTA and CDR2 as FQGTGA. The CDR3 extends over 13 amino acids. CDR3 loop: CASSGLVSETQCF. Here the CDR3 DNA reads TGTGCCAGCAGCGGCCTAGTATCGGAGACCCAGTGCTTC.

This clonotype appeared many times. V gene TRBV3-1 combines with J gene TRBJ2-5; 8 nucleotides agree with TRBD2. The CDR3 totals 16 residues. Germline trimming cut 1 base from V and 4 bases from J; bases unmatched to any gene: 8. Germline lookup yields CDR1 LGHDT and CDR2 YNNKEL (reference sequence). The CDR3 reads CASSQVGREVSETQYF. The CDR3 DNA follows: TGTGCCAGCAGCCAAGTCGGGAGGGAAGTGTCAGAGACCCAGTACTTC.

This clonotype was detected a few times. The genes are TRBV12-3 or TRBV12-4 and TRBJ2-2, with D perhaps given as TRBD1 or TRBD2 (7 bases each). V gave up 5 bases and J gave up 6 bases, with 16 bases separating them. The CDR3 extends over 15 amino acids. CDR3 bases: TGTGCCAGCAGTACGCCAGGGGGGGAAGCCGGGGAGCTGTTTTTT. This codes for CASSTPGGEAGELFF.

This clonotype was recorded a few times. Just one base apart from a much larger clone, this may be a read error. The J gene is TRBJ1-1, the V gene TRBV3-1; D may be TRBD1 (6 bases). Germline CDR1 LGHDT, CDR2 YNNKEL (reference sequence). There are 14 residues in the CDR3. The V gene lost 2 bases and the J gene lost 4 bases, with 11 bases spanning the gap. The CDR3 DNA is TGTGCCAGCAGCCAAACCAGGGGTGGCACTGAAGCTTTCTTT. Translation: CASSQTRGGTEAFF.

CDR3 residues: CASSLPSGGGDNEKLFF. CDR3 sequence (DNA): TGTGCCAGCAGCTTACCATCGGGGGGCGGCGATAATGAAAAACTGTTTTTT. The chain recombines TRBV7-6 with TRBJ1-4, with a weak D call TRBD1 (6 bases). In germline, CDR1 is SGHVS, CDR2 FNYEAQ. V dropped 2 bases and J dropped 4 bases, with 17 bases sitting between them. The CDR3 is 17 amino acids.

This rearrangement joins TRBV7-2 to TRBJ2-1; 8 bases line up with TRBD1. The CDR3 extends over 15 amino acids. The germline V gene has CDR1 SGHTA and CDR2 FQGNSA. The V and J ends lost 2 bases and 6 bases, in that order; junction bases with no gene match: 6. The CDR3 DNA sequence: TGTGCCAGCAGCTTACCCCAGGGGGCGGGCAATGAGCAGTTCTTC. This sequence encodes CASSLPQGAGNEQFF.

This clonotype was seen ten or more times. The CDR3 loop is CASSQDLEGQDGYTF. In DNA, the CDR3 is TGTGCCAGCAGCCAAGATCTTGAGGGTCAAGATGGCTACACCTTC. The chain is built from TRBV3-1 and TRBJ1-2, with no clear D. The length of the CDR3 is 15 residues. Germline CDR1 LGHDT, CDR2 YNNKEL (reference sequence). V lost 0 bases to trimming and J lost 6 bases, with 14 bases between them.

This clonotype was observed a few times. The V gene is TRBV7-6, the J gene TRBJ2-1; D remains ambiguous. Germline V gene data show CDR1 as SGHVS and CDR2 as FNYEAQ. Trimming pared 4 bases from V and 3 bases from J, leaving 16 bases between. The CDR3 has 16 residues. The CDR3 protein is CASSSRSDHRYNEQFF. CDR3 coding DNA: TGTGCCAGCAGCTCAAGGTCGGACCACCGCTACAATGAGCAGTTCTTC.

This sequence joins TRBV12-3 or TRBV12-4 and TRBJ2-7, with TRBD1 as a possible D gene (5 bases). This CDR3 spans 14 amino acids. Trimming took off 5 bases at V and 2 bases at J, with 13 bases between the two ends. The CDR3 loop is CASSRRTRTYEQYF. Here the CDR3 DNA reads TGTGCCAGCAGTAGACGGACAAGGACCTACGAGCAGTACTTC.

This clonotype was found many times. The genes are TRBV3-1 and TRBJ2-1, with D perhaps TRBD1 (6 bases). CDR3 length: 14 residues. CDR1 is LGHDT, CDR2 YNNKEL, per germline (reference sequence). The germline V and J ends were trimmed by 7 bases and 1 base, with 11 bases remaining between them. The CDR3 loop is CASMEGGSYNEQFF. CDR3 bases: TGTGCCAGCATGGAAGGGGGTTCCTACAATGAGCAGTTCTTC.

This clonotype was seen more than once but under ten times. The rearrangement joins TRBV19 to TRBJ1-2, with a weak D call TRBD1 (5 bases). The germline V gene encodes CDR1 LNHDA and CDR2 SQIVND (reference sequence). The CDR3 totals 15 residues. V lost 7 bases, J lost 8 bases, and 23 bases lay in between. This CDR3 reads CASTTSPPGQYGYTF. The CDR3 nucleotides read TGTGCCAGTACCACCTCCCCCCCGGGGCAGTACGGCTACACCTTC.

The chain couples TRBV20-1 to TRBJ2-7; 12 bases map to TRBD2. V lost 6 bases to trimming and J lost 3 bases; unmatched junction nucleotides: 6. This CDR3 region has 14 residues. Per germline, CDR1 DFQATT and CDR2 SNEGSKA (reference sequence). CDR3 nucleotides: TGCAGTGCCCGTTCGGGACTAGCGGGCTACGAGCAGTACTTC. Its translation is CSARSGLAGYEQYF.

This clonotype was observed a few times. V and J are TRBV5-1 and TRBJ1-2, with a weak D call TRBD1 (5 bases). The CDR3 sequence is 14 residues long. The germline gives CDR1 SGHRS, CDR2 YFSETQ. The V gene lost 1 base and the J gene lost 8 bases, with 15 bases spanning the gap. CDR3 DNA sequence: TGCGCCAGCAGCTTGAAGGGCGGGGGAGGCGGCTACACCTTC. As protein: CASSLKGGGGGYTF.

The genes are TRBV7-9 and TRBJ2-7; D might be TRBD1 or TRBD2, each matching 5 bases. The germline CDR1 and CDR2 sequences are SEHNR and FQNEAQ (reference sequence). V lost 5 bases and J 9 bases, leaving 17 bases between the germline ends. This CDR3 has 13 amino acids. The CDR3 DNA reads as TGTGCCAGCAGCCCCACTGGTTGGGACGGGCAGTACTTC. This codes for CASSPTGWDGQYF.

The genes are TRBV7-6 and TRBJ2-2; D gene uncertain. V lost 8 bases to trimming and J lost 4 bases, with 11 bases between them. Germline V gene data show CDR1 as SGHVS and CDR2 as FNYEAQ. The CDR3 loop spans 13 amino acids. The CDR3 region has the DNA TGTGCCAGCGGCGGCCGCCGCACCGGGGAGCTGTTTTTT. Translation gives CASGGRRTGELFF.

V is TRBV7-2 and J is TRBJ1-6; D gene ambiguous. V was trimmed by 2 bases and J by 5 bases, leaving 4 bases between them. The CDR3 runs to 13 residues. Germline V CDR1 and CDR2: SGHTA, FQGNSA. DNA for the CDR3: TGTGCCAGCAGCTTACCAAATAATTCACCCCTCCACTTT. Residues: CASSLPNNSPLHF.

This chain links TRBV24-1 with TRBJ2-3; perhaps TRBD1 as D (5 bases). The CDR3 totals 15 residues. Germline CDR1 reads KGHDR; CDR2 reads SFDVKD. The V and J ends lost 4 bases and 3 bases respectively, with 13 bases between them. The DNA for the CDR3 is TGTGCCACCAGTGACCGGACACCAGGGACAGATACGCAGTATTTT. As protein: CATSDRTPGTDTQYF.

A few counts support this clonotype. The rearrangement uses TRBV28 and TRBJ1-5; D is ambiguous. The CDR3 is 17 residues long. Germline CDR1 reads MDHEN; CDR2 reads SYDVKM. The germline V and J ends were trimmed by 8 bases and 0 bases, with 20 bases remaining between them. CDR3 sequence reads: CASPPTRELYSNQPQHF. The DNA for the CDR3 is TGTGCCAGCCCACCAACCCGCGAACTGTATAGCAATCAGCCCCAGCATTTT. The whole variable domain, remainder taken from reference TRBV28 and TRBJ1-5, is DVKVTQSSRYLVKRTGEKVFLECVQDMDHENMFWYRQDPGLGLRLIYFSYDVKMKEKGDIPEGYSVSREKKERFSLILESASTNQTSMYLCASPPTRELYSNQPQHFGDGTRLSIL.

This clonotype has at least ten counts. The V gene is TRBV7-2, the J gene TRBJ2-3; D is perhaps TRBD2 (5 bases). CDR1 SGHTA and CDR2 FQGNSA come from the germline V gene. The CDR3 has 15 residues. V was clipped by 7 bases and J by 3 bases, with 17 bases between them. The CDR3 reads CASTLERVGTDTQYF. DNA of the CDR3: TGTGCCAGCACCCTAGAGAGGGTAGGGACAGATACGCAGTATTTT.